Shown below are 32 T cell receptor beta chains from a single sample sequenced in a study of regulatory T cells in long-lasting Graves disease. Time point in this sample: persistent/refractory GD, antithyroid drugs over 5 years with positive TRAb. TCR sequences were obtained from RNA taken from PBMCs. Construction of TCR beta libraries relied on iRepertoire HTBI primers and on Arm-PCR targeting CDR3 regions. TCRdb independently ran MiXCR on the multiplex PCR reads; one entry per CDR3 protein. The sample carries 250,000 to 300,000 distinct CDR3 sequences, more than 20% recorded once. This sample comprised peripheral blood mononuclear cells (PBMCs), obtained when the disease was refractory, from a patient treated with antithyroid drugs. These TCRs come from a female donor with Graves disease.

At least ten counts were recorded for this clonotype. The J gene is TRBJ1-5, the V gene TRBV30; D perhaps matches TRBD1 (6 bases). The CDR3 contains 14 residues. Trimming left V 0 bases short and J 5 bases short, with 11 bases between. Per germline, CDR1 GTSNPN and CDR2 SVGIG (reference sequence). The CDR3 here is CAWSVWGRDQPQHF. The CDR3 coding sequence is TGTGCCTGGAGTGTGTGGGGGCGGGATCAGCCCCAGCATTTT.

This clonotype was seen many times. This chain connects TRBV27 to TRBJ2-7; 9 bases map to TRBD1. Germline V lookup: CDR1 MNHEY, CDR2 SMNVEV (reference sequence). CDR3 size: 15 residues. The V and J ends lost 4 bases and 2 bases, in that order; junction bases with no gene match: 6. The CDR3 DNA follows: TGTGCCAGCAGTTGGGCCGGGACAGGGCCCTACGAGCAGTACTTC. It encodes CASSWAGTGPYEQYF.

This clonotype was counted many times. The chain employs TRBV5-1 and TRBJ1-4; TRBD1 aligns across 10 bases. The germline CDR1 and CDR2 sequences are SGHRS and YFSETQ. This CDR3 is 15 amino acids long. Trimming at V came to 4 bases and at J to 5 bases, leaving 5 bases not matched to a gene. The CDR3 loop reads CASSQPGQGNEKLFF. The DNA of the CDR3 is TGCGCCAGCAGCCAACCGGGACAGGGGAATGAAAAACTGTTTTTT. Using reference TRBV5-1 and TRBJ1-4 for the parts outside the CDR3, the full variable domain is KAGVTQTPRYLIKTRGQQVTLSCSPISGHRSVSWYQQTPGQGLQFLFEYFSETQRNKGNFPGRFSGRQFSNSRSEMNVSTLELGDSALYLCASSQPGQGNEKLFFGSGTQLSVL.

This clonotype was found a few times. V usage is TRBV20-1 and J usage is TRBJ2-4, with D uncertain. The CDR3 has 16 residues. V was trimmed by 4 bases and J by 8 bases, leaving 24 bases between them. CDR1 is DFQATT and CDR2 is SNEGSKA in the germline V gene (reference sequence). The CDR3, as DNA: TGCAGTGCTATGATTCCAGGAACACCTGAGGCAGACATTCAGTACTTC. Translated, it gives CSAMIPGTPEADIQYF.

V gene TRBV27 combines with J gene TRBJ1-1; D remains unclear. Trimming left V 3 bases short and J 8 bases short, with 13 bases between. Germline V gene data show CDR1 as MNHEY and CDR2 as SMNVEV (reference sequence). The CDR3 extends over 13 amino acids. CDR3 protein: CASSFGRTAEAFF. Written as DNA, the CDR3 is TGTGCCAGCAGTTTTGGGAGGACCGCCGAAGCTTTCTTT.

In its sample, this clonotype was seen a few times. CDR3 sequence reads: CSAPSGTEAFF. Written as DNA, the CDR3 is TGCAGTGCTCCTAGTGGGACTGAAGCTTTCTTT. The chain has TRBV20-1 and TRBJ1-1; D is uncertain. This CDR3 comprises 11 residues. The V gene lost 5 bases and the J gene lost 5 bases, with 9 bases spanning the gap. CDR1 is DFQATT, CDR2 SNEGSKA, per germline (reference sequence).

This clonotype has only a few counts. The genes are TRBV11-2 and TRBJ1-3; tentative D call: TRBD1 (5 bases). Per the germline V gene, CDR1 is SGHAT and CDR2 is FQNNGV. This CDR3 is built from 13 residues. V dropped 5 bases and J dropped 3 bases, with 8 bases sitting between them. For the CDR3, the DNA is TGTGCCAGCAGCCAGGGTTTTGGAAACACCATATATTTT. Its translation is CASSQGFGNTIYF.

The chain couples TRBV20-1 to TRBJ1-3; no clear D gene. Germline V gene data show CDR1 as DFQATT and CDR2 as SNEGSKA (reference sequence). This CDR3 region has 13 residues. V lost 4 bases, J lost 0 bases, and 7 bases lay in between. CDR3 sequence (DNA): TGCAGTGCTACCGGGAGCTCTGGAAACACCATATATTTT. Amino acids: CSATGSSGNTIYF.

The genes are TRBV20-1 and TRBJ2-1; D remains unclear. CDR3 length: 11 residues. V was cut by 1 base and J by 4 bases, with 2 bases left in between. Germline V gene sequence: CDR1 DFQATT, CDR2 SNEGSKA (reference sequence). The CDR3 loop is CSARGYNEQFF. DNA for the CDR3: TGCAGTGCTAGAGGGTACAATGAGCAGTTCTTC.

This clonotype was counted many times. The rearrangement links TRBV5-1 to TRBJ2-5; perhaps TRBD1 as D (6 bases). CDR1 is SGHRS and CDR2 is YFSETQ in the germline V gene. Trimming took off 3 bases at V and 4 bases at J, with 13 bases between the two ends. The CDR3 consists of 14 residues. The CDR3 bases are TGCGCCAGCAGCTCGGGACAAAGCCTAGAGACCCAGTACTTC. Amino acid sequence: CASSSGQSLETQYF.

The table lists this clonotype with many counts. The chain recombines TRBV28 with TRBJ2-7, with TRBD2 matching 10 bases. CDR1 is MDHEN, CDR2 SYDVKM, per germline. The CDR3 contains 18 residues. The trim removed 4 bases at V and 4 bases at J, leaving 16 bases unmatched. In nucleotides, the CDR3 is TGTGCCAGCAGTTCCCCCAGTCGATCTAGCGGGAGTACTTACGAGCAGTACTTC. Translated: CASSSPSRSSGSTYEQYF.

This clonotype was seen at least ten times. The V gene is TRBV30, the J gene TRBJ1-1, with D possibly being TRBD1 (5 bases). V shed 8 bases and J shed 0 bases, with 7 bases lying between them. This CDR3 region has 11 residues. Germline V gene sequence: CDR1 GTSNPN, CDR2 SVGIG (reference sequence). CDR3 sequence: CAGTMNTEAFF. The CDR3 coding sequence is TGTGCCGGGACCATGAACACTGAAGCTTTCTTT.

This clonotype has at least ten counts. The J gene is TRBJ2-7, the V gene TRBV28, with 7 bases matching TRBD1. V lost 8 bases to trimming and J lost 0 bases; unmatched junction nucleotides: 4. There are 13 residues in the CDR3. In germline, CDR1 is MDHEN, CDR2 SYDVKM. CDR3 in amino acids: CASHGTVSYEQYF. DNA of the CDR3: TGTGCCAGCCACGGGACAGTCTCCTACGAGCAGTACTTC. Full variable domain (rest looked up from reference TRBV28 and TRBJ2-7): DVKVTQSSRYLVKRTGEKVFLECVQDMDHENMFWYRQDPGLGLRLIYFSYDVKMKEKGDIPEGYSVSREKKERFSLILESASTNQTSMYLCASHGTVSYEQYFGPGTRLTVT.

This clonotype was found a few times. The gene calls are TRBV7-2 and TRBJ2-1; D possibly corresponds to TRBD2 (6 bases). In germline, CDR1 is SGHTA, CDR2 FQGNSA. CDR3 length: 13 amino acids. V lost 5 bases and J 10 bases, leaving 15 bases between the germline ends. The CDR3, as DNA: TGTGCCAGCAGCCCAGCGGGTTGGGTGGAGCAGTTCTTC. Its translation: CASSPAGWVEQFF. Full variable domain (remainder filled in from reference TRBV7-2 and TRBJ2-1): GAGVSQSPSNKVTEKGKDVELRCDPISGHTALYWYRQSLGQGLEFLIYFQGNSAPDKSGLPSDRFSAERTGGSVSTLTIQRTQQEDSAVYLCASSPAGWVEQFFGPGTRLTVL.

V is TRBV4-1 and J is TRBJ2-4; D is uncertain. Trimming left V 2 bases short and J 0 bases short, with 8 bases between. The CDR3 is 15 amino acids. Per germline, CDR1 MGHRA and CDR2 YSYEKL. CDR3 amino acids: CASSQQALAKNIQYF. In DNA, the CDR3 is TGCGCCAGCAGCCAACAGGCCTTAGCCAAAAACATTCAGTACTTC.

A few counts support this clonotype. The chain is built from TRBV7-8 and TRBJ2-5; D is unclear. In germline, CDR1 is SGHVS, CDR2 FQNEAQ. The CDR3 runs to 13 residues. Trimming took 5 bases from V and 2 from J, leaving 9 bases between them. This chain's CDR3 is CASSRLEQETQYF. In DNA, the CDR3 is TGTGCCAGCAGCCGACTGGAGCAAGAGACCCAGTACTTC.

The rearrangement links TRBV6-1 to TRBJ2-7; D assignment may be TRBD1 or TRBD2 (6 bases each). The V and J ends lost 5 bases and 0 bases respectively, with 14 bases between them. Germline V gene data show CDR1 as MNHNS and CDR2 as SASEGT. The CDR3 runs to 15 residues. In DNA form, the CDR3 reads TGTGCCAGCAGTAGGGGGAGGCCCCCCTCCTACGAGCAGTACTTC. This gives the protein CASSRGRPPSYEQYF.

There are a few counts of this clonotype. This chain links TRBV7-2 with TRBJ2-3; D gene unclear. Germline lookup yields CDR1 SGHTA and CDR2 FQGNSA. This CDR3 comprises 10 residues. V lost 1 base and J lost 8, with 1 base in between. CDR3 in amino acids: CASSLGTQYF. The DNA of the CDR3 is TGTGCCAGCAGCTTAGGTACGCAGTATTTT.

This clonotype showed up many times. The J gene is TRBJ1-2, the V gene TRBV6-1, with TRBD1 matching over 7 bases. The V gene end was trimmed by 2 bases and the J gene end by 10 bases; junction bases not matched to a gene: 4. This CDR3 comprises 12 residues. Germline loops: CDR1 MNHNS, CDR2 SASEGT. The CDR3 protein is CASSERDRLYTF. DNA for the CDR3: TGTGCCAGCAGTGAACGGGACAGACTCTACACCTTC.

Turning to this clonotype: At one boundary the junction diverges from the germline segment, which might be a read error. The chain combines TRBV7-9 with TRBJ2-7, with D possibly matching TRBD2 (6 bases). The CDR3 is 15 residues long. Per the germline V gene, CDR1 is SEHNR and CDR2 is FQNEAQ (reference sequence). DNA for the CDR3: TGTGCCAGCAGCTTAGGTGGAGGGGATTCCTCCGAGCAGTACTTC. Its protein product is CASSLGGGDSSEQYF.

V usage is TRBV19 and J usage is TRBJ2-5; D not resolved. The CDR3 has 13 amino acids. Trimming took 0 bases from V and 8 from J, leaving 10 bases between them. CDR1 LNHDA and CDR2 SQIVND come from the germline V gene (reference sequence). CDR3 bases: TGTGCCAGTAGTATAGATCTGCGGCAAACCCAGTACTTC. Residues: CASSIDLRQTQYF.

This clonotype appeared many times. This chain joins TRBV30 and TRBJ1-5; D call uncertain. From germline, CDR1 is GTSNPN and CDR2 SVGIG (reference sequence). The V gene lost 0 bases and the J gene lost 0 bases, with 3 bases spanning the gap. CDR3 size: 13 residues. As DNA, the CDR3 is TGTGCCTGGAGTGTAACTAGCAATCAGCCCCAGCATTTT. It specifies CAWSVTSNQPQHF.

This clonotype was recorded many times. The gene calls are TRBV7-2 and TRBJ2-1; 11 bases agree with TRBD1. Germline V gene sequence: CDR1 SGHTA, CDR2 FQGNSA. This CDR3 is built from 15 residues. V lost 5 bases and J lost 6; bases outside the gene matches: 6. Written as DNA, the CDR3 is TGTGCCAGCAGCCTGGACAGGGGGCTTATCAATGAGCAGTTCTTC. This translates into CASSLDRGLINEQFF. Based on the CDR3 plus reference TRBV7-2 and TRBJ2-1, the full variable domain is GAGVSQSPSNKVTEKGKDVELRCDPISGHTALYWYRQSLGQGLEFLIYFQGNSAPDKSGLPSDRFSAERTGGSVSTLTIQRTQQEDSAVYLCASSLDRGLINEQFFGPGTRLTVL.

The chain carries TRBV2 and TRBJ1-6; tentatively, D is TRBD1 (6 bases). Germline loops: CDR1 SNHLY, CDR2 FYNNEI. The CDR3 extends over 14 amino acids. Trimming shortened V by 10 bases and J by 9 bases, and 19 bases separated the two germline ends. CDR3 sequence (DNA): TGTGCCACGCCGGGGGGGGGCGAGAGTTCACCCCTCCACTTT. Translated: CATPGGGESSPLHF.

This chain links TRBV7-2 with TRBJ2-7, with 9 nucleotides matching TRBD2. The CDR3 loop spans 16 amino acids. Germline assignment: CDR1 SGHTA and CDR2 FQGNSA. V was clipped by 2 bases and J by 0 bases; unmatched bases: 5. DNA for the CDR3: TGTGCCAGCAGCTTAACTAGCGGGCTGAACTCCTACGAGCAGTACTTC. Translating it yields CASSLTSGLNSYEQYF.

The rearrangement uses TRBV7-2 and TRBJ2-3; D is uncertain. This CDR3 has 14 amino acids. The V end lost 4 bases, the J end lost 2 bases, and 10 bases lay between the germline ends. Germline V gives CDR1 SGHTA, CDR2 FQGNSA. CDR3 protein: CASSYLGPTDTQYF. CDR3 nucleotide sequence: TGTGCCAGCAGCTACCTAGGACCCACAGATACGCAGTATTTT.

This clonotype was found a few times. A junction boundary mismatches the germline segment, possibly from a read error. The rearrangement links TRBV14 to TRBJ1-2; tentative D call: TRBD1 (5 bases). The CDR3 runs to 16 residues. The germline CDR1 and CDR2 sequences are SGHDN and FVKESK. This CDR3 is CASSHPPGSGNYGYTF. The CDR3 coding sequence is TGTGCCAGCAGCCACCCCCCAGGGTCAGGGAACTACGGCTACACCTTC.

The chain has TRBV30 and TRBJ1-6; D not resolved. V gave up 2 bases and J gave up 7 bases, with 9 bases separating them. Per the germline V gene, CDR1 is GTSNPN and CDR2 is SVGIG (reference sequence). This CDR3 spans 13 amino acids. In DNA, the CDR3 is TGTGCCTGGAGTCGGAAGGAGAATTCACCCCTCCACTTT. As protein: CAWSRKENSPLHF.

The chain is built from TRBV7-9 and TRBJ2-5; 8 bases agree with TRBD1. Germline V CDR1 and CDR2: SEHNR, FQNEAQ (reference sequence). J was trimmed by 7 bases and V by 3 bases; bases with no gene match: 10. This CDR3 region has 15 residues. The CDR3 protein is CASSLVPGQGGTQYF. In DNA, the CDR3 is TGTGCCAGCAGCTTGGTCCCCGGACAGGGTGGGACCCAGTACTTC.

In regard to this clonotype: A much larger clone lies one base from this, so it may be a read error. The chain joins TRBV6-5 to TRBJ2-7; 7 bases match TRBD1. The germline CDR1 and CDR2 sequences are MNHEY and SVGAGI. CDR3 length equals 20 residues. With 2 bases clipped from V and 3 bases from J, the junction kept 22 bases outside the gene matches. The CDR3 region has the DNA TGTGCCAGCAGTTACACGGGCAGGGGGACGAGATTGAAGACATTCTACGAGCAGTACTTC. It encodes CASSYTGRGTRLKTFYEQYF.

The V call is TRBV12-3 or TRBV12-4, the J call TRBJ2-2, with 9 bases identical to TRBD1. V trimming: 6 bases; J trimming: 5 bases; junction bases outside the gene matches: 7. The CDR3 runs to 15 residues. In DNA, the CDR3 is TGTGCCAGCAGCCTCGGGACAGGGATGACCGGGGAGCTGTTTTTT. It specifies CASSLGTGMTGELFF.

This clonotype has at least ten counts. An end of the junction does not agree with germline; a read error may underlie this. The chain uses TRBV6-2 or TRBV6-3 and TRBJ2-7, with unresolved D. The CDR3 sequence is 11 residues long. The germline V gene has CDR1 MNHEY and CDR2 SVGEGT. The CDR3 nucleotides are TGTGCCAGCAGTAACTCCTACGAGCAGTACTTC. It codes for CASSNSYEQYF.